This is a list of T cell receptor beta chains from one sample in a study of response to subunit inactivated influenza vaccine. TCRdb used MiXCR to reprocess the RT-PCR reads, holding one entry per CDR3 protein. The data show 650,000 to 800,000 distinct CDR3 sequences, approximately 15% seen once. The sequences come from PBMCs from blood, collected approximately 15 days before vaccination. The receptors here all came from a man aged 45-65 years who received an inactivated influenza vaccine. Both conserved end residues are part of each CDR3. D genes are given only for firm matches. The size entry is marked missing in some rows and otherwise reads once, few, many or a size class.

clone size	V gene	D gene	J gene	CDR3 DNA	CDR3 protein
few	TRBV3-1	TRBD1	TRBJ2-1	TGTGCCAGCAGCCCCCGGACAGGGGGCGGAAGCTATATGGGCAATGAGCAGTTCTTC	CASSPRTGGGSYMGNEQFF
few	TRBV14	TRBD2	TRBJ2-5	TGTGCCAGCAGCCACCAGCGGGGATGGGGAGAGACCCAGTACTTC	CASSHQRGWGETQYF
NA	TRBV7-8	TRBD1	TRBJ2-1	TGTGCCAGCAGCTTAGGGGTTCGGACAGGGAGCAATGAGCAGTTCTTC	CASSLGVRTGSNEQFF
many	TRBV20-1	NA	TRBJ2-1	TGCAGTGCTAGAGATACCCATGGGAGCTCCTACAATGAGCAGTTCTTC	CSARDTHGSSYNEQFF
NA	TRBV4-3	NA	TRBJ2-1	TGCGCCAGCAGCCAAGACCCGTATAATGAGCAGTTCTTC	CASSQDPYNEQFF
many	TRBV28	NA	TRBJ1-5	TGTGCCACGACAGACGGAGTAAGCAATCAGCCCCAGCATTTT	CATTDGVSNQPQHF
few	TRBV10-3	NA	TRBJ1-2	TGTGCCATCAAGGTGGCTAACTATGGCTACACCTTC	CAIKVANYGYTF
few	TRBV7-9	NA	TRBJ2-1	TGTGCCAGCAGCTCCCCCGGGGGGCTTAATGAGCAGTTCTTC	CASSSPGGLNEQFF
NA	TRBV12-3/TRBV12-4	TRBD1	TRBJ1-1	TGTGCCAGCAGTGCCTCCGGGACAGGGGTTTTCTTT	CASSASGTGVFF
few	TRBV5-6	NA	TRBJ1-5	TGTGCCAGCAGCTTTTCGCAGGGAGGTCAGCCCCAGCATTTT	CASSFSQGGQPQHF
few	TRBV6-2/TRBV6-3	NA	TRBJ1-1	TGTGCCAGCAGTTACGTAGCCCGGACGGCCAACACTGAAGCTTTCTTT	CASSYVARTANTEAFF
NA	TRBV5-5	TRBD1	TRBJ2-7	TGTGCCAGCAGATTCACAGGACAGGGGGCTTATGAGCAGTACTTC	CASRFTGQGAYEQYF
NA	TRBV4-1	NA	TRBJ1-4	TGCGCCAGCAGCCAAGCTTGGCAGGGCGCAACTAATGAAAAACTGTTTTTT	CASSQAWQGATNEKLFF
few	TRBV20-1	TRBD1	TRBJ1-2	TGCAGTGCTAGGGCCCGGGGGAGGGGGCGCACCTATGGCTACACCTTC	CSARARGRGRTYGYTF
few	TRBV12-3/TRBV12-4	NA	TRBJ1-5	TGTGCCAGCAGTTTGGGGTGGAGTCAGCCCCAGCATTTT	CASSLGWSQPQHF
few	TRBV27	NA	TRBJ2-2	TGTGCCAGCAGGCGAGGGGCGGAAGCGAACACCGGGGAGCTGTTTTTT	CASRRGAEANTGELFF
NA	TRBV6-2/TRBV6-3	NA	TRBJ2-2	TGTGCCAGCAGTTACACAGCTACCGGGGAGCTGTTTTTT	CASSYTATGELFF
NA	TRBV12-3/TRBV12-4	NA	TRBJ2-5	TGTGCCACCGCCGGGGGCGGAGAGACCCAGTACTTC	CATAGGGETQYF
NA	TRBV7-9	TRBD1	TRBJ2-5	TGTGCCAGCAGCTCTTGGACAGGGGGCGAGGAGACCCAGTACTTC	CASSSWTGGEETQYF
NA	TRBV29-1	TRBD1	TRBJ1-1	TGCAGCGTTGGGACAGGGTTTTGGACTGAAGCTTTCTTT	CSVGTGFWTEAFF
once	TRBV10-3	TRBD1	TRBJ1-1	TGTGCCACCAGCGGACAGGGGGGTCGAACTGAAGCTTTCTTT	CATSGQGGRTEAFF
many	TRBV5-6	TRBD1	TRBJ2-1	TGTGCCAGCAGCTTTGAGACAGGGGTATACAATGAGCAGTTCTTC	CASSFETGVYNEQFF
NA	TRBV4-3	TRBD1	TRBJ1-3	TGCGCCAGCAGCCAGTTGACAGGGCCTGGAAACACCATATATTTT	CASSQLTGPGNTIYF
NA	TRBV4-2	NA	TRBJ2-2	TGTGCCAGCAGCCGACTTGGGACTCCCACCAACACCGGGGAGCTGTTTTTT	CASSRLGTPTNTGELFF
NA	TRBV7-8	TRBD1	TRBJ2-2	TGTGCCAGCAGCTTAAGAGGGACAGGGTCAACCTTCTCCGGGGAGCTGTTTTTT	CASSLRGTGSTFSGELFF
NA	TRBV4-2	TRBD1	TRBJ2-7	TGTGCCAGCAGCCAAGCAAGGGACAGGGCCTACGAGCAGTACTTC	CASSQARDRAYEQYF
few	TRBV5-5	NA	TRBJ2-7	TGTGCCAGCATAGCCAGGGGCGAGCAGTACTTC	CASIARGEQYF
NA	TRBV12-3/TRBV12-4	NA	TRBJ1-1	TGTGCCAGCAGTTTAAGCTCCGAAATAACCGAAGCTTTCTTT	CASSLSSEITEAFF
NA	TRBV29-1	NA	TRBJ2-7	TGCAGCGTTATGACAGGAAAGGGTTACGAGCAGTACTTC	CSVMTGKGYEQYF
NA	TRBV12-3/TRBV12-4	TRBD1	TRBJ1-2	TGTGCCAGCAGTCCCGGAATCCGGGACAGGGGCTTCTATGGCTACACCTTC	CASSPGIRDRGFYGYTF
NA	TRBV9	NA	TRBJ2-1	TGTGCCAGCAGCGTAGATCCAGGGTCCAACAATGAGCAGTTCTTC	CASSVDPGSNNEQFF
few	TRBV11-3	NA	TRBJ2-2	TGTGCCAGCAGCCGACTCGTTTCGGGGAACACCGGGGAGCTGTTTTTT	CASSRLVSGNTGELFF
NA	TRBV6-1	NA	TRBJ2-7	TGTGCCAGCAGAGGGTCAGGGACCTACGAGCAGTACTTC	CASRGSGTYEQYF